This TCR beta chain was recorded in a study of blood T cell repertoires in COVID-19. At the level of the study: There were acute and convalescent COVID-19 samples, and they came from the United States, Italy and Spain. The analysed material was cDNA or gDNA that came from T cells, B-cell-depleted T cells, or PBMCs.

The CDR3 has 17 residues. The J segment lost 9 bases and the V segment lost 0 bases, leaving 8 bases of the junction unmatched. From germline, CDR1 is KGHDR and CDR2 SFDVKD. The authors' processing: Researchers report that nucleated cell counts were estimated from reference gene primer amplification. The data were produced by immunoSEQ multiplex PCR, yet TCRdb's version contains in-frame clones alone and is incomplete. For V, J and clone size, that table is used; D and trimming come from the DNA. Among 80,000 to 100,000 clones listed, around four fifths were seen once. The sequence came from a human donor in a cohort sampled during active COVID-19. The V call is TRBV24-1, the J call TRBJ2-1, with 12 bases matching TRBD1. The sequenced sample was peripheral blood. CDR3 amino acids: CATSDLSGTGGFGEQFF. CDR3 in DNA: TGTGCCACCAGTGATTTGTCCGGGACAGGGGGCTTTGGTGAGCAGTTCTTC.